The next 22 T cell receptor beta chains were all read from a single sample in a study of PD-1 blockade in classical Hodgkin lymphoma. Assay: immunoSEQ multiplex PCR; the TCRdb copy retains only in-frame clones and omits some. The sample carries tens of thousands of clones, around four fifths recorded once. The time point here: cycle 4 day 1 (C4D1), after 5 to 7 weeks of nivolumab. No patient escaped relapse after autologous stem cell transplantation, and brentuximab vedotin exposure varied. Here the sequenced sample was peripheral blood mononuclear cells (PBMCs), taken before the fourth cycle of nivolumab. The receptors here all came from a human donor with classical Hodgkin lymphoma.

The V and J genes are TRBV5-4 and TRBJ2-6; D possibly matches TRBD1 or TRBD2 (5 bases each). V dropped 4 bases and J dropped 2 bases, with 13 bases sitting between them. CDR3 length: 16 residues. Germline CDR1 is SGHNT and CDR2 is YYREEE (reference sequence). The CDR3 spells CASSPERGAGANVLTF. DNA for the CDR3: TGTGCCAGCAGCCCCGAGAGGGGCGCTGGGGCCAACGTCCTGACTTTC.

CDR3 sequence: CASSPRTSGRMETQYF. DNA of the CDR3: TGTGCCAGCAGCCCCAGGACTAGCGGGAGGATGGAGACCCAGTACTTC. The chain combines TRBV7-3 with TRBJ2-5; 14 bases fit TRBD2. The CDR3 is made up of 16 amino acids. V lost 5 bases to trimming and J lost 5 bases; unmatched junction nucleotides: 7. From germline, CDR1 is SGHTA and CDR2 FQGTGA.

The chain couples TRBV11-2 to TRBJ1-6; D is uncertain. Germline assignment: CDR1 SGHAT and CDR2 FQNNGV. V lost 4 bases and J lost 7, with 11 bases in between. This CDR3 region has 14 residues. This CDR3 reads CASSSTVSNSPLHF. The CDR3 nucleotides are TGTGCCAGCAGCTCTACCGTATCAAATTCACCCCTCCACTTT.

This clone occurred a few times. The chain couples TRBV4-1 to TRBJ1-2; D remains unclear. V was pared by 0 bases and J by 3 bases, with 8 bases between. Germline V gene data show CDR1 as MGHRA and CDR2 as YSYEKL. The CDR3 has 14 amino acids. DNA for the CDR3: TGCGCCAGCAGCCAAGATCGGGCAGACTATGGCTACACCTTC. Amino acid sequence: CASSQDRADYGYTF.

The rearrangement joins TRBV12-5 to TRBJ1-3, with unresolved D. The CDR3 is 12 amino acids. Germline V CDR1 and CDR2: LGHNT, FRNRAP. The V end was cut by 4 bases, the J end by 4 bases, with 5 bases between. DNA of the CDR3: TGTGCTAGTGGTTCGTACGGAAACACCATATATTTT. This encodes CASGSYGNTIYF. Drawing the rest from reference TRBV12-5 and TRBJ1-3, the complete variable domain is DARVTQTPRHKVTEMGQEVTMRCQPILGHNTVFWYRQTMMQGLELLAYFRNRAPLDDSGMPKDRFSAEMPDATLATLKIQPSEPRDSAVYFCASGSYGNTIYFGEGSWLTVV.

The chain is built from TRBV19 and TRBJ2-1; a weak D match, TRBD2 (6 bases). Germline assignment: CDR1 LNHDA and CDR2 SQIVND (reference sequence). V lost 7 bases, J lost 0 bases, and 16 bases lay in between. There are 16 residues in the CDR3. The CDR3 here is CASTERGLSSYNEQFF. The CDR3, as DNA: TGTGCCAGTACCGAACGGGGGTTAAGCTCCTACAATGAGCAGTTCTTC.

The genes are TRBV11-2 and TRBJ2-7; 8 bases are a match to TRBD2. The CDR3 contains 18 residues. Losses at the gene ends were 1 base for V and 0 bases for J; bases not matched to a gene: 11. CDR1 and CDR2 from the germline V gene are SGHAT and FQNNGV. As DNA, the CDR3 is TGTGCCAGCAGCTTAGTGATTTTGGCGGGAGGTCGCTCCTACGAGCAGTACTTC. It codes for CASSLVILAGGRSYEQYF.

V is TRBV7-2 and J is TRBJ2-2; possibly TRBD1 for D (6 bases). This CDR3 region has 15 residues. Trimming removed 5 bases from V and 6 bases from J, with 16 bases in between. Germline CDR1 reads SGHTA; CDR2 reads FQGNSA. The CDR3 region is CASSRRGSISGELFF. CDR3 sequence (DNA): TGTGCCAGCAGCCGCAGGGGATCAATATCCGGGGAGCTGTTTTTT.

The chain uses TRBV6-5 and TRBJ2-3; TRBD2 matches 9 bases. The J segment lost 1 base and the V segment lost 0 bases, leaving 2 bases of the junction unmatched. The germline CDR1 and CDR2 sequences are MNHEY and SVGAGI. The CDR3 length is 16 residues. This CDR3 is CASSYSSGGRTDTQYF. For the CDR3, the DNA is TGTGCCAGCAGTTACTCAAGCGGGGGGCGCACAGATACGCAGTATTTT.

CDR3 loop: CASSQDPREDLIHDEQFF. The DNA of the CDR3 is TGCGCCAGCAGCCAAGATCCGAGGGAGGACCTTATACACGATGAGCAGTTCTTC. The chain couples TRBV4-3 to TRBJ2-1, with D maybe TRBD2 (6 bases). The V end lost 0 bases, the J end lost 8 bases, and 23 bases lay between the germline ends. The germline CDR1 and CDR2 sequences are LGHNA and YSLEER. The CDR3 has 18 amino acids.

The V call is TRBV6-1, the J call TRBJ1-5; D is unclear. V lost 3 bases and J lost 2, with 5 bases in between. The CDR3 runs to 13 residues. Germline CDR1 and CDR2: MNHNS and SASEGT. CDR3 nucleotide sequence: TGTGCCAGCAGTGACTTGGGCAATCAGCCCCAGCATTTT. It is translated as CASSDLGNQPQHF.

This clone was seen once. CDR3 loop: CASSLSPGTLGTEAFF. The DNA of the CDR3 is TGTGCCAGCAGCTTAAGCCCCGGGACCCTAGGCACTGAAGCTTTCTTT. V usage is TRBV7-9 and J usage is TRBJ1-1; perhaps TRBD1 as D (5 bases). Trimming took off 2 bases at V and 4 bases at J, with 17 bases between the two ends. There are 16 residues in the CDR3. Germline V CDR1 and CDR2: SEHNR, FQNEAQ (reference sequence). Together with reference TRBV7-9 and TRBJ1-1, the CDR3 gives the full variable domain: DTGVSQNPRHKITKRGQNVTFRCDPISEHNRLYWYRQTLGQGPEFLTYFQNEAQLEKSRLLSDRFSAERPKGSFSTLEIQRTEQGDSAMYLCASSLSPGTLGTEAFFGQGTRLTVV.

The CDR3 DNA sequence: TGCGCCAGCAGTTCGGGACAGCTCCCTCAAGAGACCCAGTACTTC. It yields the protein CASSSGQLPQETQYF. This chain joins TRBV5-1 and TRBJ2-5, with 7 bases fitting TRBD1. This CDR3 is 15 amino acids long. CDR1 and CDR2 (germline): SGHRS, YFSETQ. After removal of 5 bases from V and 2 bases from J, the junction contained 9 bases not matched to a gene.

The chain carries TRBV7-8 and TRBJ2-7; no clear D. Trimming cost V 1 base and J 7 bases, with 14 bases left between them. CDR3 size: 14 residues. Germline lookup yields CDR1 SGHVS and CDR2 FQNEAQ. The chain's CDR3 is CASSLGGLIPEQYF. The DNA of the CDR3 is TGTGCCAGCAGCTTAGGAGGTTTAATTCCTGAGCAGTACTTC.

J is TRBJ2-1 and V is TRBV5-1; 7 nucleotides align to TRBD2. CDR1 and CDR2 (germline): SGHRS, YFSETQ. The trim removed 0 bases at V and 14 bases at J, leaving 8 bases unmatched. This CDR3 region has 13 residues. The CDR3 here is CASSLDVGGRKFF. The CDR3, as DNA: TGCGCCAGCAGCTTGGATGTGGGAGGGCGAAAGTTCTTC.

V gene TRBV6-6 combines with J gene TRBJ1-2; 10 bases agree with TRBD1. There are 15 residues in the CDR3. Per germline, CDR1 MNHNY and CDR2 SVGAGI (reference sequence). V trimming: 6 bases; J trimming: 4 bases; junction bases outside the gene matches: 8. The CDR3 nucleotides are TGTGCCAGCAGCTTCGACAGGGGGCTGGGCTATGGCTACACCTTC. It is translated as CASSFDRGLGYGYTF.

The rearrangement links TRBV4-1 to TRBJ2-7, with TRBD2 identical over 8 bases. The CDR3 spans 16 residues. The J segment lost 0 bases and the V segment lost 0 bases, leaving 4 bases of the junction unmatched. Germline CDR1 reads MGHRA; CDR2 reads YSYEKL. CDR3 nucleotide sequence: TGCGCCAGCAGCCAAGACCCCAGCGGGGGCTCCTACGAGCAGTACTTC. Translating gives CASSQDPSGGSYEQYF.

The chain uses TRBV30 and TRBJ1-6, with TRBD1 as a possible D gene (5 bases). The CDR3 is 16 residues long. CDR1 and CDR2 from the germline V gene are GTSNPN and SVGIG (reference sequence). Trimming left V 4 bases short and J 4 bases short, with 17 bases between. CDR3 bases: TGTGCCTGGAAGCCGACAGATGGCCGGTATAATTCACCCCTCCACTTT. Translated: CAWKPTDGRYNSPLHF.

The V call is TRBV19, the J call TRBJ1-2, with 8 positions matching TRBD1. The CDR3 is 12 amino acids. Losses at the gene ends were 7 bases for V and 4 bases for J; bases not matched to a gene: 2. From germline, CDR1 is LNHDA and CDR2 SQIVND (reference sequence). CDR3 in amino acids: CASIDRGYGYTF. CDR3 nucleotide sequence: TGTGCCAGTATCGACAGGGGCTATGGCTACACCTTC.

This clone was picked up a small number of times. V and J are TRBV6-5 and TRBJ2-2; D uncertain. CDR3 size: 14 residues. V lost 0 bases and J lost 7, with 9 bases in between. Germline-derived CDR1 and CDR2 are MNHEY and SVGAGI. The CDR3 loop is CASSYSGQFGELFF. The DNA for the CDR3 is TGTGCCAGCAGTTACTCCGGGCAATTCGGGGAGCTGTTTTTT.

This chain joins TRBV7-3 and TRBJ1-1; TRBD1 might be the D (5 bases). Per germline, CDR1 SGHTA and CDR2 FQGTGA. The CDR3 is 14 amino acids. The V gene lost 2 bases and the J gene lost 1 base, with 8 bases spanning the gap. CDR3 DNA sequence: TGTGCCAGCAGCTTAGGGGGATCGAACACTGAAGCTTTCTTT. Translated: CASSLGGSNTEAFF.

The V call is TRBV10-3, the J call TRBJ1-6; D unresolved. Germline assignment: CDR1 ENHRY and CDR2 SYGVKD. V dropped 3 bases and J dropped 16 bases, with 19 bases sitting between them. The CDR3 covers 14 residues. The CDR3: CAISEESLSGPLHF. The DNA for the CDR3 is TGTGCCATCAGTGAAGAGAGTCTCAGTGGGCCGCTCCACTTT.